This T cell receptor (beta chain) is drawn from a study of blood T cell repertoires in COVID-19. This clone was seen more than once but under ten times. Profiled with immunoSEQ multiplex PCR; TCRdb holds only in-frame clones, not every one. The sample contains 150,000 to 200,000 clones, approximately 86% of which appear only once. Adults between roughly 18 and 95 years of age took part from approximately 24 US areas. V was clipped by 5 bases and J by 0 bases; unmatched bases: 6. Germline values: CDR1 SGHRS, CDR2 YFSETQ. The length of the CDR3 is 16 residues. Sequencing was carried out using PBMCs or T cells enriched from blood (not recorded which). The V and J genes are TRBV5-1 and TRBJ1-4, with TRBD1 identical over 8 bases. The receptor was derived from a woman between 40 and 55 years old in a cohort exposed to, infected with or recovered from COVID-19 (not recorded which). DNA for the CDR3: TGCGCCAGCAGAGGGGACAGGAGCTCAACTAATGAAAAACTGTTTTTT. Protein: CASRGDRSSTNEKLFF.